Listed below are T cell receptor beta chains from one sample, sequenced in a study of cytomegalovirus exposure and HLA in healthy donors. Data came from immunoSEQ multiplex PCR; TCRdb stores just in-frame clones and leaves some out. The sample records 90,000 to 100,000 clones, 77% being singletons. The sample comprised PBMCs. The receptors originated from a female donor in good health and CMV-seronegative. CDR3s include the opening cysteine and the closing phenylalanine or tryptophan. The order of the fields is D gene, CDR3 length, V gene, J gene, clone size, CDR3 DNA, CDR3 protein. The D gene is left open where the match is weak. The size field is filled for only some rows; it gives once, few, many or a size class.

>-|15|TRBV4-3|TRBJ2-7|-
TGCGCCAGCAGCCAAGGGGGGGGCAGGGGCGACGAGCAGTACTTC
CASSQGGGRGDEQYF
>TRBD1|18|TRBV7-2|TRBJ1-5|-
TGTGCCAGCAGCTTAATCCAGGGGGCGCCCGGAAGCAATCAGCCCCAGCATTTT
CASSLIQGAPGSNQPQHF
>-|14|TRBV6-6|TRBJ1-1|-
TGTGCCAGCAGTTATCAGGGAGGGGGTGGGAAAGCTTTCTTT
CASSYQGGGGKAFF
>TRBD1|16|TRBV5-1|TRBJ1-4|-
TGCGCCAGCAGCCACAGGGGGATGGCAACTAATGAAAAACTGTTTTTT
CASSHRGMATNEKLFF
>TRBD1|13|TRBV10-3|TRBJ1-2|-
TGTGCCATCAGTTCGGGACAGGGGTACGGCTACACCTTC
CAISSGQGYGYTF
>TRBD1|16|TRBV4-2|TRBJ1-2|once
TGTGCCAGCAGCCCTTTGGACAGGGAACCCAACTATGGCTACACCTTC
CASSPLDREPNYGYTF
>-|11|TRBV7-2|TRBJ2-2|-
TGTGCCAGCAGCTTTAACCGGGTGCTGTTTTTT
CASSFNRVLFF
>TRBD1|15|TRBV5-1|TRBJ1-2|-
TGCGCCAGCAGCTCTCACAGGGGAGGATGGTATGGCTACACCTTC
CASSSHRGGWYGYTF
>TRBD1|13|TRBV14|TRBJ1-6|-
TGTGCCAGCAGTTTACAGGGGAATTCACCCCTCCACTTT
CASSLQGNSPLHF
>-|17|TRBV9|TRBJ1-1|-
TGTGCCAGCAGCGTAGGGGAAGGGAGGGGCGTCTACACTGAAGCTTTCTTT
CASSVGEGRGVYTEAFF
>TRBD1|16|TRBV7-9|TRBJ2-7|-
TGTGCCAGCAGCTTATCAGGGGGGGACAGGGCCTACGAGCAGTACTTC
CASSLSGGDRAYEQYF
>-|14|TRBV6-5|TRBJ2-7|-
TGTGCCAGCAGTTACTCCCAGGGTTCCTACGAGCAGTACTTC
CASSYSQGSYEQYF
>-|14|TRBV6-1|TRBJ1-1|-
TGTGCCAGCAGTGGAAGAGACCGGAGTACTGAAGCTTTCTTT
CASSGRDRSTEAFF
>TRBD1|15|TRBV5-6|TRBJ2-7|few
TGTGCCAGCAGCTTGATAGGACAGGGGTCCTACGAGCAGTACTTC
CASSLIGQGSYEQYF
>-|13|TRBV5-1|TRBJ2-3|-
TGCGCCAGCAGCCCGTGGACAGCCAACGCGCAGTATTTT
CASSPWTANAQYF
>-|16|TRBV2|TRBJ1-2|-
TGTGCCAGCAGCCCCGCTGGGGGGAGCCGTAACTATGGCTACACCTTC
CASSPAGGSRNYGYTF
>-|14|TRBV11-3|TRBJ2-5|-
TGTGCCAGCAGCTTCCCGGGACTGGGAGAGACCCAGTACTTC
CASSFPGLGETQYF
>-|14|TRBV7-3|TRBJ1-1|-
TGTGCCAGCAGGGAGGGGCCTCAAGACACTGAAGCTTTCTTT
CASREGPQDTEAFF
>-|14|TRBV19|TRBJ1-1|-
TGTGCCAGTAACATACAGGAGTTGAACACTGAAGCTTTCTTT
CASNIQELNTEAFF
>TRBD2|12|TRBV29-1|TRBJ2-5|-
TGCAGCGTCCGGACTAGCCAAGAGACCCAGTACTTC
CSVRTSQETQYF
>-|17|TRBV4-1|TRBJ2-1|-
TGCGCCAGCAGCCAAGAACTATCGTCGGGCTCCTACAATGAGCAGTTCTTC
CASSQELSSGSYNEQFF
>-|17|TRBV18|TRBJ1-5|-
TGTGCCAGCTCACCGAGCCTAAGTCTTAATAGCAATCAGCCCCAGCATTTT
CASSPSLSLNSNQPQHF
>-|14|TRBV7-3|TRBJ2-3|few
TGTGCCAGCAGCTTTAGCGCAAACGAAGATACGCAGTATTTT
CASSFSANEDTQYF
>TRBD1|14|TRBV18|TRBJ2-5|-
TGTGCCAGCTCGCCGACAGGGGTACAAGAGACCCAGTACTTC
CASSPTGVQETQYF
>TRBD2|15|TRBV5-4|TRBJ2-3|few
TGTGCCAGCAGCTTTTTCGGGGGGGCCGGAGATACGCAGTATTTT
CASSFFGGAGDTQYF
>TRBD1|15|TRBV30|TRBJ2-5|-
TGTGCCTGGACTACAGGGGGGAGCCTCCAAGAGACCCAGTACTTC
CAWTTGGSLQETQYF
>TRBD1|15|TRBV7-2|TRBJ2-7|-
TGTGCCAGCAGCTTAGTGTGGACAGGGCAAAGCGAGCAGTACTTC
CASSLVWTGQSEQYF
>TRBD1|16|TRBV7-6|TRBJ2-6|-
TGTGCCAGCAGCTTAGTACAGGGGAAAGGGGCCAACGTCCTGACTTTC
CASSLVQGKGANVLTF
>TRBD2|16|TRBV7-9|TRBJ2-1|-
TGTTCCAGCAGCTTTTCGCCCCGTAGTCGACTAGCGGAGCAGTTCTTC
CSSSFSPRSRLAEQFF